This is a list of T cell receptor beta chains from one sample in a study of cytomegalovirus exposure and HLA in healthy donors. The table came from immunoSEQ multiplex PCR; TCRdb's copy has only in-frame clones and leaves some out. The sample has some 110,000 clones; roughly 70% are singletons. The sequenced sample was PBMCs. Source of these receptors: a woman between 50 and 59 years old in good health and CMV-seropositive. The CDR3 runs from the conserved cysteine through the conserved F or W. D genes are given only for firm matches. Size tells how often a clone was seen (once, few, many) or the class of an expanded clone, and some rows leave it out.

V gene	D gene	J gene	clone size	CDR3 DNA	CDR3 protein
TRBV9	.	TRBJ2-3	.	TGTGCCAGCAGCGTAGCGGCGGGGGCTGGCACAGATACGCAGTATTTT	CASSVAAGAGTDTQYF
TRBV30	TRBD2	TRBJ2-5	.	TGTGCCTGGAGTGGTACTAGCGCCCAAGAGACCCAGTACTTC	CAWSGTSAQETQYF
TRBV7-2	.	TRBJ1-3	.	TGTGCCAGCAGCTTAGTGGGGGGGGCTGGAAACACCATATATTTT	CASSLVGGAGNTIYF
TRBV29-1	TRBD2	TRBJ2-1	few	TGCAGCGCCGTAGGCGGGAGCAATGAGCAGTTCTTC	CSAVGGSNEQFF
TRBV27	TRBD1	TRBJ2-5	.	TGTGCCAGCAGTTTATTTTTTGATCTGGGGCAGGGGGTGGAAAGGGCCCAGTACTTC	CASSLFFDLGQGVERAQYF
TRBV19	.	TRBJ1-5	.	TGTGCCAGTAGCAGGGGCAATCAGCCCCAGCATTTT	CASSRGNQPQHF
TRBV18	TRBD2	TRBJ2-1	.	TGTGCCAGCTCACCGGGCGGGGGGTACAATGAGCAGTTCTTC	CASSPGGGYNEQFF
TRBV28	TRBD1	TRBJ1-5	.	TGTGCCAGCAGACCGGACAGGGGGCAGGGGCAGCCCCAGCATTTT	CASRPDRGQGQPQHF
TRBV6-5	.	TRBJ2-4	.	TGTGCCAGCAGTACAAGGCGGGATAATTCTGGCATTCAGTACTTC	CASSTRRDNSGIQYF
TRBV18	.	TRBJ1-5	.	TGTGCCAGCTCACAGGGGATTGATAGCAATCAGCCCCAGCATTTT	CASSQGIDSNQPQHF
TRBV5-1	TRBD1	TRBJ2-5	.	TGCGCCAGCAGCCCCAGACAGGGAGAAGAGACCCAGTACTTC	CASSPRQGEETQYF
TRBV7-9	TRBD2	TRBJ2-2	.	TGTGCCAGCAGCTTATCCTCTAGCGGGGGCGGCGGGGAGCTGTTTTTT	CASSLSSSGGGGELFF
TRBV13	TRBD2	TRBJ2-4	.	TGTGCCAGCAGCCATCAGCAGGGATCCTGGACTAGCGGGGGGGCCGCGGACATTCAGTACTTC	CASSHQQGSWTSGGAADIQYF
TRBV4-1	.	TRBJ2-2	.	TGCGCCAGCAGCCCGTCGGCAGGCTCTGGCGGGGAGCTGTTTTTT	CASSPSAGSGGELFF
TRBV4-3	.	TRBJ2-5	once	TGCGCCAGCAGCCCGACAGGAAAAGAGACCCAGTACTTC	CASSPTGKETQYF
TRBV7-8	TRBD1	TRBJ1-1	.	TGTGCCAGCAGCTTAGCAGTTATAGGAGGGACAGGGGGTGAGGGGAACACTGAAGCTTTCTTT	CASSLAVIGGTGGEGNTEAFF
TRBV7-8	.	TRBJ2-2	.	TGTGCCAGCATCATGACTGAGCTGTTTTTT	CASIMTELFF
TRBV7-8	TRBD1	TRBJ2-7	.	TGTGCCAGCAGGCAAGGGACAGAGTCTACCTACGAGCAGTACTTC	CASRQGTESTYEQYF
TRBV7-2	.	TRBJ2-1	.	TGTGCCAGCAGCAAGGAGGAACTAGCAGAAAATTACAATGAGCAGTTCTTC	CASSKEELAENYNEQFF
TRBV7-9	TRBD2	TRBJ2-5	.	TGTGCCAGCAGCTTAGGCCCTAGCGGGAGCCACGAGACCCAGTACTTC	CASSLGPSGSHETQYF
TRBV7-3	.	TRBJ1-1	.	TGTGCCAGCAGCTTATCCTACGCTAACACTGAAGCTTTCTTT	CASSLSYANTEAFF
TRBV18	TRBD1	TRBJ1-1	.	TGTGCCAGCCGCCGGGACAGGGATGGTGAAGCTTTCTTT	CASRRDRDGEAFF
TRBV29-1	.	TRBJ2-1	once	TGCAGCGTTGAAGTCTTCAAGTCCACCAATCTAAACTCCTACAATGAGCAGTTCTTC	CSVEVFKSTNLNSYNEQFF
TRBV4-2	TRBD2	TRBJ2-7	.	TGTGCCAGCAGCTACGGACTAGCGGACCCCTTCGAGCAGTACTTC	CASSYGLADPFEQYF
TRBV9	.	TRBJ1-2	.	TGTGCCAGCAGCGTAGAGGGCCTAGCCTATGGCTACACCTTC	CASSVEGLAYGYTF
TRBV7-2	TRBD2	TRBJ2-7	few	TGTGCCAGCAGCTTAAGCGGGGGGGCCTCTCCCTACGAGCAGTACTTC	CASSLSGGASPYEQYF
TRBV6-5	TRBD1	TRBJ2-7	.	TGTGCCAGCAGAAATCGACAGGGGGCATCCTACGAGCAGTACTTC	CASRNRQGASYEQYF
TRBV2	TRBD1	TRBJ1-3	.	TGTGCCAGCAGTGAAGTTGCGGGACAGTCCGCCACCATATATTTT	CASSEVAGQSATIYF
TRBV6-5	TRBD1	TRBJ2-7	.	TGTGCCAGCAGTGCCTCGGGACAGTACCACGAGCAGTACTTC	CASSASGQYHEQYF
TRBV7-2	.	TRBJ2-3	.	TGTGCCAGCAGCACCTCGGGGTACCAGGATACGCAGTATTTT	CASSTSGYQDTQYF
TRBV7-2	TRBD1	TRBJ2-4	.	TGTGCCAGCACCCGGGACAGAGAAAACATTCAGTACTTC	CASTRDRENIQYF
TRBV18	.	TRBJ1-5	.	TGTGCCAGCTCAGTGCAGAGCGATCAGCCCCAGCATTTT	CASSVQSDQPQHF
TRBV28	TRBD1	TRBJ2-7	.	TGTGCCAGCAGTTTATTCCCATGGACAGGGGGATACGAGCAGTACTTC	CASSLFPWTGGYEQYF
TRBV21-1	.	TRBJ1-5	.	TGTGCCAGCAGCAAACTTGTAGGGGGTAGCGCGTATAGCAATCAGCCCCAGCATTTT	CASSKLVGGSAYSNQPQHF
TRBV4-3	TRBD1	TRBJ1-5	.	TGCGCCAGCAGCCCAGAGATGCAGGGGGATCAGCCCCAGCATTTT	CASSPEMQGDQPQHF
TRBV29-1	.	TRBJ2-1	few	TGCAGCGTCCCAGCCGTCGGGTACAATGAGCAGTTCTTC	CSVPAVGYNEQFF
TRBV10-3	.	TRBJ1-1	few	TGTGCCATCAGTGAATTCGTACAGGGGAACACTGAAGCTTTCTTT	CAISEFVQGNTEAFF
TRBV13	.	TRBJ2-3	.	TGTGCCAGCAGCTCGACAGTCACAGATACGCAGTATTTT	CASSSTVTDTQYF
TRBV18	TRBD1	TRBJ1-6	.	TGTGCCAGCTCACCTAACCCCGGGACAGTAAATTCACCCCTCCACTTT	CASSPNPGTVNSPLHF
TRBV9	TRBD2	TRBJ2-1	.	TGTGCCAGCAGCGAGCGGGAATCCTACAATGAGCAGTTCTTC	CASSERESYNEQFF
TRBV12-2	.	TRBJ1-1	few	TGTGCAAGTAAGGCCGGGACAGGGAGCGGACGGTCAGGGAACACTGAAGCTTTCTTT	CASKAGTGSGRSGNTEAFF
TRBV2	TRBD1	TRBJ1-5	.	TGTGCCAGCGACGGACAGGGATACAATCAGCCCCAGCATTTT	CASDGQGYNQPQHF
TRBV6-5	.	TRBJ1-6	.	TGTGCCAGCAGTTATGACAGGCCTGGGTTGGGTTCACCCCTCCACTTT	CASSYDRPGLGSPLHF
TRBV19	.	TRBJ1-1	.	TGTGCCAGTAGCCGGGGGGCTGATGAAGCTTTCTTT	CASSRGADEAFF
TRBV7-9	TRBD1	TRBJ1-6	.	TGTGCCAGCAGCTCAGGACAGGGGACTAATTCACCCCTCCACTTT	CASSSGQGTNSPLHF
TRBV27	.	TRBJ1-6	.	TGTGCCAGCAGTTTAGGTCAGGGAGGTAATTCACCCCTCCACTTT	CASSLGQGGNSPLHF
TRBV29-1	.	TRBJ2-1	.	TGCAGCGTTGAAGGTCGGGAGCTCGGCGGTGAGCAGTTCTTC	CSVEGRELGGEQFF
TRBV30	.	TRBJ2-3	.	TGTGCCTGGAGTGTACTGGGAACAGGGACAGATACGCAGTATTTT	CAWSVLGTGTDTQYF
TRBV6-5	.	TRBJ1-1	.	TGTGCCAGCCACGATGTAGGAGGCACTGAAGCTTTCTTT	CASHDVGGTEAFF